Listed below are T cell receptor beta chains from one sample, sequenced in a study of shared T cell receptors in the human thymus. Here immunoSEQ multiplex PCR was the method, and the copy in TCRdb shows in-frame clones only, minus some. The table records roughly 710,000 clones, approximately 85% of them present only once. These same records also appear under a second study, on human thymus T cells.

Source material: thymocytes. These receptors all come from a girl in the first two years of life with a congenital heart defect. CDR3s include the opening cysteine and the closing phenylalanine or tryptophan.

v_call | cdr3_aa
TRBV28 | CASSLWSRTNQPQHF
TRBV5-1 | CASSPSMLTGTYEQYF
TRBV10-3 | CATEPGQGYEQYF
TRBV7-8 | CASSSWGQGNEQYF
TRBV11-2 | CASSPMLDRTNYGYTF
TRBV5-5 | CASSSTGPGYGYTF
TRBV4-1 | CASSQVVGTNEKLFF
TRBV9 | CASSVETGRERTDTQYF
TRBV6-5 | CASKRDTAPTDTQYF
TRBV5-6 | CASSSARGALGADTQYF
TRBV6-4 | CAGRDSLHTEAFF
TRBV4-3 | CASSQAVGVPSEAYNEQFF
TRBV28 | CASSLNKGTSGQPQHF
TRBV23-1 | CASSQSSGRPLNYGYTF
TRBV7-9 | CASSSMRSGTENEKLFF
TRBV7-9 | CASSLATGLGSAFF
TRBV2 | CASSELGQDEAFF
TRBV18 | CASSPGPVFVLGLQAVSTDTQYF
TRBV27 | CASSLRSIWGGGETQYF
TRBV29-1 | CSVPLDRGHYEQYF
TRBV23-1 | CARVEGFCHGPGTGVRREKLFF
TRBV6-1 | CASSVRRSQYF
TRBV25-1 | CASSEVGERSPLHF
TRBV6-1 | CASSSERGGIRVYF
TRBV10-3 | CAISGQDRRWTNEKLFF
TRBV10-3 | CAISETWGIRDRGQYSFSYEQYF
TRBV7-6 | CASSLGACGEETQYF
TRBV11-2 | CASSLVAAYSNQPQHF
TRBV18 | CASSPGQRSSYEQYF
TRBV2 | CASRNAVRASGSEAFF
TRBV2 | CARETGRNTEAFF
TRBV5-1 | CASRTASPNYGYTF
TRBV5-1 | CASKGHRGNEKLFF
TRBV11-2 | CASSQGSVPGSCSSTEAFF
TRBV6-1 | CASQPTGEKLFF
TRBV6-1 | CACRTAGRGELFF
TRBV7-2 | CASSLSAGGSSPLHF
TRBV28 | CASSFLGIRAGGYNSPLHF
TRBV19 | CASSNDRGTEAFF
TRBV6-5 | CASSARTGTFF
TRBV18 | CASSPVSPPGLAGGPGAKNIQYF
TRBV7-9 | CASSHPAPAGGTSTDTQYF
TRBV28 | CASRYSSSEFSLSNQPQHF
TRBV29-1 | CSAGTGATEAFF
TRBV25-1 | CASSRGGSSTDTQYF
TRBV27 | CASSPGRDDGPAGYGYTF
TRBV7-9 | CASSFQGQGAISGETQYF
TRBV28 | CASSLWDFPGVFNPPQHF
TRBV4-1 | CASSRGKTGLGELFF
TRBV6-5 | CASSHGTVNTGELFF
TRBV15 | CATSKDMTALHF
TRBV6-1 | CASSVPGEQFF
TRBV7-6 | CASSPRKKPPPTYEQYF
TRBV15 | CATSRRQGAYEQYF
TRBV6-1 | CASKGAESYGYTF